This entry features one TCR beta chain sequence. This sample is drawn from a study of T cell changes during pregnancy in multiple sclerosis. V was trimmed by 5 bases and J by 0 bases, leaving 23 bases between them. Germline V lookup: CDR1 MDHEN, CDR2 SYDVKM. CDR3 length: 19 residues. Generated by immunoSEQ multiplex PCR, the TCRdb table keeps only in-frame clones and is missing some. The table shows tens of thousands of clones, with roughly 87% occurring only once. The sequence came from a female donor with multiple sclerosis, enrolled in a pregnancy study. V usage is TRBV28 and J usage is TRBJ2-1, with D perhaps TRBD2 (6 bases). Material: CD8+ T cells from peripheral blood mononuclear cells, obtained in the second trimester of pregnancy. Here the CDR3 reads CASSANPRLGETSYNEQFF. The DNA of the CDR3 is TGTGCCAGCAGTGCTAACCCCCGACTAGGGGAAACCTCCTACAATGAGCAGTTCTTC.